This T cell receptor (beta chain) comes out of a study of OX40 agonist ivuxolimab in advanced cancers. CDR3 length: 17 residues. Germline values: CDR1 SGHTA, CDR2 FQGTGA. The J segment lost 2 bases and the V segment lost 1 base, leaving 9 bases of the junction unmatched. Broader study findings: In the 0.1 to 3.0 mg/kg range, CD4+ and CD8+ blood T cells had expanded clonally by week 6.

Here immunoSEQ multiplex PCR was the method, and the copy in TCRdb shows in-frame clones only, minus some. The table lists some 120,000 clones, 85% to 95% of them singletons. Excluded were patients having autoimmune disease history or systemic immunosuppression. On cycle 4 day 1 and cycle 7 day 1, as well as at baseline, blood was sampled. Comments on this clone: The antigen remains unidentified.

The chain has TRBV7-3 and TRBJ1-1, with TRBD1 matching 8 bases. The sequence was collected from an adult with an advanced solid tumor such as melanoma, head and neck, liver or kidney cancer. The source material was CD4+ or CD8+ T cells sorted from blood, sampled in a trial of the OX40 agonist ivuxolimab. The CDR3 DNA is TGTGCCAGCAGCTTAATCTTAAGGGCAGGGGGCAACACTGAAGCTTTCTTT. This codes for CASSLILRAGGNTEAFF.